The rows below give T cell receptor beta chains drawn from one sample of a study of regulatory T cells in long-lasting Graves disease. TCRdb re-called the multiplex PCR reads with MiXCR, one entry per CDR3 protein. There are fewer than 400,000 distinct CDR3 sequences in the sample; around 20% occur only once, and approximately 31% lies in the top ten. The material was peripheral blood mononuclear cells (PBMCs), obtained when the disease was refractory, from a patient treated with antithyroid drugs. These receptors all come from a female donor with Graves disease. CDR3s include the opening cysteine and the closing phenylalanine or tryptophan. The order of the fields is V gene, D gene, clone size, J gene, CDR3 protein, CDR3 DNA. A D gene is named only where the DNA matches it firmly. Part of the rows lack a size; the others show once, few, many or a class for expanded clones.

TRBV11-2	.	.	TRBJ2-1	CASSLEGREQFF	TGTGCCAGCAGCTTAGAGGGGAGGGAGCAGTTCTTC
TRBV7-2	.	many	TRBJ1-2	CASSLARGDYGYTF	TGTGCCAGCAGCTTAGCGAGGGGAGACTATGGCTACACCTTC
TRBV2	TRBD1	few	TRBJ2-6	CASTRGRPPGANVLTF	TGTGCCAGCACAAGGGGGCGCCCCCCTGGGGCCAACGTCCTGACTTTC
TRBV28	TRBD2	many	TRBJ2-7	CASSAGRGNEQYF	TGTGCCAGCAGCGCCGGGAGGGGGAACGAGCAGTACTTC
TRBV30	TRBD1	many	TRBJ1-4	CAVDRWEFGLSEGYEKLFF	TGTGCTGTGGACAGGTGGGAGTTCGGTTTGTCCGAGGGGTATGAAAAACTGTTTTTT
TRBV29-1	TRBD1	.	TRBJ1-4	CSVPVPGQGSEKLFF	TGCAGCGTTCCGGTCCCGGGACAGGGGTCCGAAAAACTGTTTTTT
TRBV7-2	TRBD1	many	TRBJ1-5	CASSTQGLRNQPQHF	TGTGCCAGCAGTACACAGGGGTTAAGGAATCAGCCCCAGCATTTT
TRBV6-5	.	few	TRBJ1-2	CASSYASIDGYTF	TGTGCCAGCAGTTACGCCTCGATTGATGGCTACACCTTC
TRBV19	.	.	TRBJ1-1	CASSSPFDKPNTEAFF	TGTGCCAGTAGTTCCCCCTTCGACAAACCGAACACTGAAGCTTTCTTT
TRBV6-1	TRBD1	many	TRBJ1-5	CASSNTGTGNNQPQHF	TGTGCCAGCAGTAATACCGGGACAGGGAACAATCAGCCCCAGCATTTT
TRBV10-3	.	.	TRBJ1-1	CAISDRYTEAFF	TGTGCCATCAGTGATCGGTACACTGAAGCTTTCTTT
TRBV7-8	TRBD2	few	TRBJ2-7	CASSLGWGGLQYF	TGTGCCAGCAGCTTAGGTTGGGGGGGATTGCAGTACTTC
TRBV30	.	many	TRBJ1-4	CAWTPTGSGEKLFF	TGTGCCTGGACCCCAACGGGATCGGGTGAAAAACTGTTTTTT
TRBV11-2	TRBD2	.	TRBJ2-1	CARSRLAESRGEQFF	TGTGCCCGCAGCCGACTAGCGGAATCGCGGGGTGAGCAGTTCTTC
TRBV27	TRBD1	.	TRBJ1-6	CASAFVGQGVSPLHF	TGTGCCAGCGCATTTGTTGGACAGGGAGTTTCACCCCTCCACTTT
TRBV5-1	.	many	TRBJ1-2	CASSRDIAAYGYTF	TGCGCCAGCAGTCGGGACATAGCTGCCTATGGCTACACCTTC
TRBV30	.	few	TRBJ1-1	CAWSNDGNTEAFF	TGTGCCTGGAGTAATGACGGGAACACTGAAGCTTTCTTT
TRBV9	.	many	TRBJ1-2	CASSGNKRGYTF	TGTGCCAGCAGCGGAAACAAGCGAGGCTACACCTTC
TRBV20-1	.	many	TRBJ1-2	CSAQGSGKGYTF	TGCAGTGCCCAGGGGTCAGGGAAGGGCTACACCTTC
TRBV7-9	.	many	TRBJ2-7	CASSPGVREQYF	TGTGCCAGCAGCCCAGGGGTGAGAGAGCAGTACTTC
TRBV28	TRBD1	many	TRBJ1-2	CASSRPGTANGYTF	TGTGCCAGCAGTCGACCGGGGACAGCGAATGGCTACACCTTC
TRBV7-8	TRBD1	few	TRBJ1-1	CASSGPGTGTNTEAFF	TGTGCCAGCAGCGGACCCGGGACAGGGACGAACACTGAAGCTTTCTTT
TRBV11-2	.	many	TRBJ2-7	CASSSGRSYEQYF	TGTGCCAGCAGCTCGGGGCGTTCCTACGAGCAGTACTTC
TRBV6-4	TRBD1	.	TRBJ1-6	CASSLTGGRNSPLHF	TGTGCCAGCAGCTTGACAGGGGGAAGGAATTCACCCCTCCACTTT
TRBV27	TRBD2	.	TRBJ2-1	CASRPGLADINEQFF	TGTGCCAGCAGGCCGGGACTAGCGGATATCAATGAGCAGTTCTTC
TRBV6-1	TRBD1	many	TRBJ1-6	CASRRDRDSPLHF	TGTGCCAGCAGAAGAGACAGGGATTCACCCCTCCACTTT
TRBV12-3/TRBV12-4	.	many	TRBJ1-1	CATLRTTNTEAFF	TGTGCCACCCTGAGGACGACGAACACTGAAGCTTTCTTT
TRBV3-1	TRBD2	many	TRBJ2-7	CASSLSSGGNSYEQYF	TGTGCCAGCAGCCTAAGTAGCGGGGGGAACTCCTACGAGCAGTACTTC
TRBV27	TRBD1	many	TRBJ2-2	CASSQGAGTGELFF	TGTGCCAGCTCGCAGGGGGCCGGCACCGGGGAGCTGTTTTTT
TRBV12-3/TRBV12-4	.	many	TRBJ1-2	CASSLEATHGYTF	TGTGCCAGCAGTCTAGAGGCTACCCATGGCTACACCTTC
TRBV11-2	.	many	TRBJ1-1	CASSRNPGITEAFF	TGTGCCAGCAGCCGGAACCCAGGGATCACTGAAGCTTTCTTT
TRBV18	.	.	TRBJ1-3	CASSLGDGNTIYF	TGTGCCAGCTCACTGGGAGATGGAAACACCATATATTTT
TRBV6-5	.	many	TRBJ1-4	CASSYTAATNEKLFF	TGTGCCAGCAGTTACACGGCCGCAACTAATGAAAAACTGTTTTTT
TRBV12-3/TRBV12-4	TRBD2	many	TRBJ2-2	CASSVAGGGAGELFF	TGTGCCAGCAGCGTAGCGGGAGGGGGGGCCGGGGAGCTGTTTTTT
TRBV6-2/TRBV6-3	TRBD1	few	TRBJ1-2	CATKRDRGDYGYTF	TGTGCCACCAAGAGGGACAGGGGAGACTATGGCTACACCTTC
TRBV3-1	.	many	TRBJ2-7	CASSQEGGEQYF	TGTGCCAGCAGCCAAGAGGGGGGCGAGCAGTACTTC
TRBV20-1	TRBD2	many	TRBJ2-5	CSATPGLAGGDQETQYF	TGCAGTGCTACACCGGGACTAGCGGGAGGGGATCAAGAGACCCAGTACTTC
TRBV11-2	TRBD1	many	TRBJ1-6	CASSRGQRGSSYNSPLHF	TGTGCCAGCTCACGGGGACAGCGAGGGAGCTCCTATAATTCACCCCTCCACTTT
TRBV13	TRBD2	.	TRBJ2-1	CASSIWREYSYNEQFF	TGTGCCAGCAGCATCTGGCGGGAGTACTCCTACAATGAGCAGTTCTTC
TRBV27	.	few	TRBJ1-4	CASSLVRRRQLGLDSNEKLFF	TGTGCCAGCAGTTTAGTGAGGAGGCGACAGCTGGGCCTGGATTCTAATGAAAAACTGTTTTTT
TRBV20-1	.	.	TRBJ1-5	CSARGGQGDQPQHF	TGCAGTGCTAGAGGGGGGCAGGGTGATCAGCCCCAGCATTTT
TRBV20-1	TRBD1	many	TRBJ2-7	CSASPGQGPYEQYF	TGCAGTGCTAGCCCCGGACAGGGCCCCTACGAGCAGTACTTC
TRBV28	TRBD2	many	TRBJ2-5	CASSLPPGLAGVWETQYF	TGTGCCAGCAGTCTCCCTCCGGGACTAGCGGGAGTCTGGGAGACCCAGTACTTC
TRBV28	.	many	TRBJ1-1	CASSLVGVEAFF	TGTGCCAGCAGCTTGGTTGGGGTGGAAGCTTTCTTT
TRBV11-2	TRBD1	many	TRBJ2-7	CASSPITPRPGQRSYEQYF	TGTGCCAGCAGCCCTATTACCCCCAGACCGGGACAGCGCTCCTACGAGCAGTACTTC
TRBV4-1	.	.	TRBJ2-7	CASSPKFSQQGRTYEQYF	TGCGCCAGCAGCCCCAAATTTTCCCAACAGGGTCGGACCTACGAGCAGTACTTC
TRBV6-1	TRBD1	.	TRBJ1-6	CASSRTGWSYNSPLHF	TGTGCCAGCAGTAGGACAGGGTGGTCCTATAATTCACCCCTCCACTTT
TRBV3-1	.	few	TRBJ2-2	CASSQVPTGELFF	TGTGCCAGCAGCCAAGTCCCAACCGGGGAGCTGTTTTTT
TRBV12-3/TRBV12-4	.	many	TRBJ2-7	CASSFRGAEDEQYF	TGTGCCAGCAGTTTCAGGGGGGCTGAGGACGAGCAGTACTTC
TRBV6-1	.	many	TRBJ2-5	CASSSWAGETQYF	TGTGCCAGCAGCAGTTGGGCGGGAGAGACCCAGTACTTC
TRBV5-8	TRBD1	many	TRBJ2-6	CASSLVGGTGRSGANVLTF	TGTGCCAGCAGCTTGGTTGGTGGGACAGGACGCTCTGGGGCCAACGTCCTGACTTTC
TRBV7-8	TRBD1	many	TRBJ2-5	CASSLGRRQGPLKETQYF	TGTGCCAGCAGCTTAGGCCGAAGACAGGGGCCTCTGAAGGAGACCCAGTACTTC
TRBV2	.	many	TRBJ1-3	CASSERRSGNTIYF	TGTGCCAGCAGTGAACGGCGGTCTGGAAACACCATATATTTT
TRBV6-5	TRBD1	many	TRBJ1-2	CASSYRPTGDGYGYTF	TGTGCCAGCAGTTACCGCCCGACAGGGGACGGCTATGGCTACACCTTC
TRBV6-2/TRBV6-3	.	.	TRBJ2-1	CASSSDTLPEQFF	TGTGCCAGCAGTTCCGATACACTTCCTGAGCAGTTCTTC
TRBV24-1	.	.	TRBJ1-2	CATSVGSNYGYTF	TGTGCCACCAGTGTTGGCAGCAACTATGGCTACACCTTC
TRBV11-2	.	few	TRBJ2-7	CASTPFSGTDEQYF	TGTGCCAGCACCCCTTTCTCGGGAACGGACGAGCAGTACTTC
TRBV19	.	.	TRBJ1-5	CASNSRTANQPQHF	TGTGCCAGTAATAGCCGGACAGCCAATCAGCCCCAGCATTTT
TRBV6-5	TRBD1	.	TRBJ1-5	CASSFIQGAGQPQHF	TGTGCCAGCAGTTTCATCCAGGGGGCTGGTCAGCCCCAGCATTTT